This T cell receptor (beta chain) was captured by sequencing in a study of blood T cells in healthy people across ages. Primers used in a second PCR of about 6 to 11 cycles were a sample-barcoded 5' primer and a J-beta primer mix. TCRdb fed the 5' RACE reads into MiXCR, producing one record per CDR3 protein. The sample contains 1.5 million to 2 million distinct CDR3 sequences, 35% to 50% of which appear only once. The CDR3 contains 17 residues. The germline V gene encodes CDR1 KGHDR and CDR2 SFDVKD. The V segment lost 3 bases and the J segment 2 bases; nucleotides outside the gene matches: 6. This clonotype was sampled from a human donor in good health. V gene TRBV24-1 combines with J gene TRBJ2-3, with 11 bases that match TRBD2. The material sequenced was blood. CDR3 DNA: TGTGCCACCAGTGATCCTGGGACTAGCGGATCCACAGATACGCAGTATTTT. Its protein product is CATSDPGTSGSTDTQYF.